The 10 T cell receptor beta chains below were found in one sample sequenced in a study of T cells in Graves' hyperthyroidism and ophthalmopathy. TCR beta CDR3 regions were amplified from RNA. TCR CDR3 regions were first amplified by RT-PCR with HTBI primers. TCRdb re-analysed the multiplex PCR reads in MiXCR, keeping a single row per CDR3 protein. The top ten clones hold approximately 12% of a sample with about 600,000 distinct CDR3 sequences, approximately 15% of them seen once. Specimen: blood. The receptor source for this set is a woman between 50 and 59 years old with Graves' ophthalmopathy.

In its sample, this clonotype was seen a few times. The CDR3 ends on some other residue instead of the conserved phenylalanine or tryptophan, so this is likely a read error. The rearrangement joins TRBV16 to TRBJ2-3; 11 bases map to TRBD2. Germline V gives CDR1 KGHSY, CDR2 FQNENV. The CDR3 is 24 residues long. The V segment lost 1 base and the J segment 0 bases; nucleotides outside the gene matches: 24. DNA of the CDR3: TGTGCCAGCAGCCAATTGACCATAGCGGGAGGGCCTTTGGGCCCGGACTCTAGCACAGATACGCAGTATCTT. Encoded protein: CASSQLTIAGGPLGPDSSTDTQYL.

This clonotype was observed a few times. The chain links TRBV6-2 or TRBV6-3 to TRBJ1-5; 8 positions agree with TRBD1. Trimming at V came to 5 bases and at J to 7 bases, leaving 4 bases not matched to a gene. The CDR3 is 13 residues long. From germline, CDR1 is MNHEY and CDR2 SVGEGT. The CDR3 region is CASSRQGLQPQHF. The CDR3 DNA reads as TGTGCCAGCAGTCGACAGGGGCTCCAGCCCCAGCATTTT.

This clonotype was detected a few times. The J gene is TRBJ2-1, the V gene TRBV19; perhaps TRBD2 as D (5 bases). CDR1 is LNHDA, CDR2 SQIVND, per germline (reference sequence). Trimming stripped 4 bases from V and 1 base from J, with 17 bases between. There are 17 residues in the CDR3. The CDR3 region has the DNA TGTGCCAGTAGTAAAAGAGGGCAGATAGGATCCTACAATGAGCAGTTCTTC. It specifies CASSKRGQIGSYNEQFF.

This clonotype occurred a few times. The CDR3 DNA is TGTGCCAGCAGCGTAGAGGGGACAGGGGTAGCCGGAAACACCATATATTTT. Translated, it gives CASSVEGTGVAGNTIYF. The chain is built from TRBV9 and TRBJ1-3, with 10 bases matching TRBD1. Germline CDR1 is SGDLS and CDR2 is YYNGEE. The V and J ends lost 0 bases and 4 bases, in that order; junction bases with no gene match: 7. The CDR3 is 17 residues long.

This clonotype came up many times. The chain recombines TRBV28 with TRBJ2-2, with 7 bases identical to TRBD1. J gave up 1 base and V 5 bases, and 7 bases lay outside the gene matches. Germline CDR1 and CDR2: MDHEN and SYDVKM. The CDR3 is made up of 16 amino acids. The CDR3 bases are TGTGCCAGCAGTAGTACAGGGGAACAGAACACCGGGGAGCTGTTTTTT. Protein: CASSSTGEQNTGELFF.

Concerning this clonotype itself: A read error may be the cause here, since a much bigger clone is one base away. V and J are TRBV5-5 and TRBJ2-7, with D unresolved. Germline V CDR1 and CDR2: SGHKS, YYEKEE (reference sequence). The CDR3 totals 13 residues. With 9 bases removed from V and 6 bases from J, the gap between germline ends came to 19 bases. CDR3 residues: CANRSPSGVEQYF. The CDR3, as DNA: TGTGCCAACAGATCTCCTTCCGGCGTCGAGCAGTACTTC.

This clonotype came up many times. V usage is TRBV20-1 and J usage is TRBJ2-1, with D perhaps TRBD1 or TRBD2 (5 bases each). V dropped 6 bases and J dropped 6 bases, with 12 bases sitting between them. The V gene's germline CDR1 is DFQATT and CDR2 SNEGSKA (reference sequence). The CDR3 contains 12 residues. Written as DNA, the CDR3 is TGCAGTGCAATACTAGGGGCCAATGAGCAGTTCTTC. Translation: CSAILGANEQFF.

In the case of this clonotype: Possible read error: a much larger clone is one base away. The chain joins TRBV27 to TRBJ1-5; 7 bases map to TRBD1. The length of the CDR3 is 16 residues. V lost 4 bases and J lost 6; bases outside the gene matches: 12. CDR1 MNHEY and CDR2 SMNVEV come from the germline V gene (reference sequence). The CDR3 is CASSSISGQYCQPQHF. The CDR3 nucleotides are TGTGCCAGCAGTTCAATCTCGGGACAGTATTGTCAGCCCCAGCATTTT.

This clonotype was seen repeatedly, ten times or more. The rearrangement joins TRBV28 to TRBJ2-2; D remains unclear. Trimming removed 6 bases at V and 2 bases at J, with 13 bases between. CDR3 length equals 15 residues. Germline values: CDR1 MDHEN, CDR2 SYDVKM. In DNA form, the CDR3 reads TGTGCCAGCAGGGCTTTCGCGGCAAACACCGGGGAGCTGTTTTTT. Translation gives CASRAFAANTGELFF.

This clonotype was counted many times. CDR3 in amino acids: CASSLAGRTDYNEQFF. CDR3 DNA sequence: TGTGCCAGCAGCTTAGCCGGACGGACGGACTACAATGAGCAGTTCTTC. This chain links TRBV7-2 with TRBJ2-1; D not resolved. CDR1 is SGHTA, CDR2 FQGNSA, per germline. The ends were cut back, 0 bases at V and 3 bases at J, with 12 bases in the middle. This CDR3 has 16 residues. Looking up the rest from reference TRBV7-2 and TRBJ2-1 gives the full variable domain: GAGVSQSPSNKVTEKGKDVELRCDPISGHTALYWYRQSLGQGLEFLIYFQGNSAPDKSGLPSDRFSAERTGGSVSTLTIQRTQQEDSAVYLCASSLAGRTDYNEQFFGPGTRLTVL.